This TCR beta chain derives from a study of CD8 T cells in Susac syndrome. As for the study in general: Patients with Susac syndrome were therapy-naive, on corticosteroids, or on intravenous immunoglobulin alone at the time that blood was drawn.

Reverse transcription used roughly 0.45 to 1 ug RNA and random hexamers. TCRdb fed the immunoSEQ multiplex PCR reads into MiXCR, producing one record per CDR3 protein. The sample includes around 200,000 distinct CDR3 sequences, more than 85% of them seen just once. The study, taken as a whole, reports: Susac syndrome CD8+ repertoires were clonally expanded, most strongly in CD8+ TEMRA cells.

From blood CD8+ and CD4+ T cells, the TCR beta chain was sequenced. About this clonotype: What it binds is not known.

This receptor was taken from a human donor with Susac syndrome. The sample consisted of CD8+ T cells from PBMCs.

Here the CDR3 reads CASSLGQEKLFF. In nucleotides, the CDR3 is TGTGCCAGCAGTTTAGGGCAGGAAAAACTGTTTTTT. The chain combines TRBV12-3 or TRBV12-4 with TRBJ1-4; D not resolved. V was clipped by 1 base and J by 8 bases, with 5 bases between them. This CDR3 comprises 12 residues.